A selection of T cell receptor beta chains follows, all from one sample in a study of radiotherapy plus CTLA-4 blockade in lung cancer. Generated by immunoSEQ multiplex PCR, the TCRdb table keeps only in-frame clones and is missing some. The top ten hold approximately 5% of the sample, which has some 50,000 clones, 84% seen once. Sequencing was performed on peripheral blood, taken from a patient treated with radiotherapy plus ipilimumab. Source of these receptors: a human donor with non-small cell lung cancer whose response to radiotherapy plus ipilimumab could not be evaluated. Both conserved end residues are part of each CDR3. Fields, in order: J gene, D gene, V gene, clone size, CDR3 DNA, CDR3 protein. The D gene is left open where the match is weak. Size tells how often a clone was seen (once, few, many) or the class of an expanded clone, and some rows leave it out.

>TRBJ1-5|TRBD1|TRBV5-1|-
TGCGCCAGCAGCTTGGAAGGACAGGGTAGTCAGCCCCAGCATTTT
CASSLEGQGSQPQHF
>TRBJ2-7|TRBD1|TRBV28|once
TGTGCCAGCAGTCCTCAACAGGGGCAAATAAACGAGCAGTACTTC
CASSPQQGQINEQYF
>TRBJ1-4|-|TRBV6-6|-
TGTGCCAGCAGCCGATACTCAACTAATGAAAAACTGTTTTTT
CASSRYSTNEKLFF
>TRBJ1-2|-|TRBV28|-
TGTGCCAGCAGTTTACTTGGTGGGCTCTATGGCTACACCTTC
CASSLLGGLYGYTF
>TRBJ2-7|TRBD2|TRBV5-1|-
TGCGCCAGCAGCTTGGGTCTAGCGGGAGCGTTGGGTACCTACGAGCAGTACTTC
CASSLGLAGALGTYEQYF
>TRBJ1-1|-|TRBV6-6|-
TGTGCCAGCAGTTACCGCCGAGAGGAGACTGAAGCTTTCTTT
CASSYRREETEAFF
>TRBJ2-7|TRBD2|TRBV7-2|-
TGTGCCAGCAGCTTAGTTAGTCTAGCGGTGCACGAGCAGTACTTC
CASSLVSLAVHEQYF
>TRBJ2-3|-|TRBV5-4|few
TGTGCCAGCAGCGTGGGAGGCAGCTCAGATACGCAGTATTTT
CASSVGGSSDTQYF
>TRBJ1-1|TRBD1|TRBV19|-
TGTGCCAGTAGTATGCAGGGGGCTAACACTGAAGCTTTCTTT
CASSMQGANTEAFF
>TRBJ1-1|-|TRBV7-3|-
TGTGCCAGCAGTGTCGACAGGAACACTGAAGCTTTCTTT
CASSVDRNTEAFF
>TRBJ2-1|TRBD2|TRBV5-1|-
TGCGCCAGCAGCTTGTCCCCATTACTAGCGGGAGTGGGCGGCGAGCAGTTCTTC
CASSLSPLLAGVGGEQFF
>TRBJ1-3|-|TRBV19|once
TGTGCCAGTAGCCGCTTGGCCACCATATATTTT
CASSRLATIYF
>TRBJ1-5|TRBD1|TRBV5-8|-
TGTGCCAGCAGCCCCGGGACAGGGGATAGCAATCAGCCCCAGCATTTT
CASSPGTGDSNQPQHF
>TRBJ2-1|-|TRBV7-3|-
TGTGCCAGCAGCTTAACGGCCACCCACAATGAGCAGTTCTTC
CASSLTATHNEQFF
>TRBJ1-1|TRBD1|TRBV7-2|once
TGTGCCAGCAGCTTTAAAAGGACAGGGACACCTGAAGCTTTCTTT
CASSFKRTGTPEAFF
>TRBJ1-2|-|TRBV10-3|-
TGTGCCATCAAAGCACAGGGCCCTACTAGAGGCTACACCTTC
CAIKAQGPTRGYTF
>TRBJ2-3|-|TRBV4-2|few
TGTGCCAGCAGCCAAGATCCGCGACCCGAGGGGCAGTATTTT
CASSQDPRPEGQYF
>TRBJ2-6|TRBD1|TRBV5-1|-
TGCGCCAGCAGCCCGGACAGGGGTGGCCTTCCTGGGGCCAACGTCCTGACTTTC
CASSPDRGGLPGANVLTF
>TRBJ2-7|-|TRBV4-3|-
TGCGCCAGCAGCCAAGGGGGGGAGAACTCCTACGAGCAGTACTTC
CASSQGGENSYEQYF
>TRBJ1-5|-|TRBV28|-
TGTGCCAGCAGTTTGTCCGCGGGGGTAGGAGGTCATCAGCCCCAGCATTTT
CASSLSAGVGGHQPQHF
>TRBJ2-1|TRBD1|TRBV28|few
TGTGCCAGCAGTTCCTCCCATGTTACAGGGGGTAGTGGTGAGCAGTTCTTC
CASSSSHVTGGSGEQFF
>TRBJ2-7|TRBD2|TRBV9|-
TGTGCCAGCAGCGTGGGGACTAGCGATTTCTACGAGCAGTACTTC
CASSVGTSDFYEQYF
>TRBJ2-7|-|TRBV4-1|few
TGCGCCAGCAGCCAAGGGGCTGATTCCTACGAGCAGTACTTC
CASSQGADSYEQYF
>TRBJ1-6|TRBD1|TRBV6-6|-
TGTGCCAGCAGAGGGGGCCTGAATCTAAATTCACCCCTCCACTTT
CASRGGLNLNSPLHF
>TRBJ2-3|TRBD2|TRBV9|-
TGTGCCAGCAGCGTAAGGGATCTAGCGGGAGGGGCAGATACGCAGTATTTT
CASSVRDLAGGADTQYF
>TRBJ1-2|-|TRBV10-3|-
TGTGCCATCAGTGAACCAAGGGGGGAGGGCTACTATGGCTACACCTTC
CAISEPRGEGYYGYTF
>TRBJ2-3|-|TRBV5-1|-
TGCGCCAGCAGCGGGGGGACCCAGACCACAGATACGCAGTATTTT
CASSGGTQTTDTQYF